Listed here is a single T cell receptor beta chain. Some clones are missing from TCRdb's copy, which holds only in-frame ones; the method was immunoSEQ multiplex PCR. The table lists 300,000 to 400,000 clones, roughly 86% of them singletons. Followed longitudinally, the Seattle patients had been enrolled during active infection. This sample is drawn from a study of blood T cell repertoires in COVID-19. Overall study context: The samples span acute and convalescent COVID-19 from the United States, Italy and Spain. T cells, B-cell-depleted T cells, or PBMCs provided the cDNA or gDNA that served as material.

The CDR3 extends over 15 amino acids. CDR1 MGHRA and CDR2 YSYEKL come from the germline V gene. Deletions cut 3 bases from V and 3 bases from J, with 14 bases between. The source of this sequence is a woman aged 60-75 years with COVID-19, enrolled during active disease. The chain couples TRBV4-1 to TRBJ1-2; D gene unclear. Material for sequencing was peripheral blood. CDR3 DNA: TGCGCCAGCAGCCAGAACTCAGCGTCTCACTATGGCTACACCTTC. It yields the protein CASSQNSASHYGYTF.